The clone carrying this T cell receptor beta chain was found once. In the original processing: Researchers report that nucleated cell counts were estimated from reference gene primer amplification. The table came from immunoSEQ multiplex PCR; TCRdb's copy has only in-frame clones and leaves some out. V, J and clone size are taken as reported in that table, and D and trimming were inferred from the DNA itself. Of over 40,000 clones in the sample, 70% to 85% were seen once. The sample belongs to a study of blood T cell repertoires in COVID-19. Study in general: From the United States, Italy and Spain came samples of acute and convalescent COVID-19. T cells, B-cell-depleted T cells, or PBMCs supplied cDNA or gDNA.

Germline V gene sequence: CDR1 SGHVS, CDR2 FNYEAQ. The CDR3 is 17 residues long. After removal of 0 bases from V and 0 bases from J, the junction contained 3 bases not matched to a gene. The sequence derives from a human donor in a cohort sampled during active COVID-19. The chain couples TRBV7-6 to TRBJ2-7; the match to TRBD1 covers 12 bases. The material sequenced was peripheral blood. In DNA form, the CDR3 reads TGTGCCAGCAGCTTAGCCGGGACAGGGGGCCTCTCCTACGAGCAGTACTTC. As protein: CASSLAGTGGLSYEQYF.